This T cell receptor (beta chain) was obtained from a study of identical twins. TCRdb called the 5' RACE reads again in MiXCR, with one record for every CDR3 protein. This sample has 1,800,000 or so distinct CDR3 sequences; around a third occur once, and the top ten carry approximately 0.29%. A remark on this clonotype: Its antigen is unknown.

CDR1 is KGHDR and CDR2 is SFDVKD in the germline V gene. V was cut by 3 bases and J by 4 bases, with 5 bases left in between. The CDR3 spans 12 residues. Whole-study findings and limits: Within monozygotic twins, out-of-frame TCR alpha sharing was underestimated by the models. For zero-insertion analyses, partial confounding could come from invariant MAIT and iNKT cells.

V usage is TRBV24-1 and J usage is TRBJ1-2; TRBD1 might be the D (5 bases). The sequencing sample was made of cord blood. The source of this sequence is a newborn girl in good health. The CDR3 DNA reads as TGTGCCACCAGTGATGGGGCCTATGGCTACACCTTC. Translation: CATSDGAYGYTF.